A single sample is the source of the 23 T cell receptor beta chains below, sequenced in a study of blood T cell repertoires in COVID-19 (dated by TCRdb to between 2020 and 2021). Preparation of the library involved the immunoSEQ multiplex PCR assay. Not all clones reach the TCRdb copy of this immuneACCESS table, which keeps in-frame sequences only. Checked studies attribute under half of the gap to unresolved V genes and leave the rest unexplained. The sample table holds under 250,000 clones, of which 82% were seen once. 5.2% of the sample rests with the top ten. Specimen: peripheral blood. Receptor source: a woman in her 70s with COVID-19, enrolled during active disease.

The V call is TRBV27, the J call TRBJ1-2; unclear D gene. Trimming removed 0 bases at V and 8 bases at J, with 13 bases between. Germline CDR1 reads MNHEY; CDR2 reads SMNVEV (reference sequence). The CDR3 is 14 residues long. The CDR3 loop is CASSLSSRYPGYTF. The CDR3 coding sequence is TGTGCCAGCAGTTTATCATCCAGATACCCGGGCTACACCTTC.

The chain is built from TRBV28 and TRBJ1-5; perhaps TRBD1 as D (6 bases). Germline CDR1 MDHEN, CDR2 SYDVKM. CDR3 size: 16 residues. V shed 3 bases and J shed 3 bases, with 15 bases lying between them. The CDR3 sequence: CASSFLGDKTNQPQHF. The CDR3 coding sequence is TGTGCCAGCAGTTTTTTGGGGGACAAGACCAATCAGCCCCAGCATTTT.

This clone occurred once. The V call is TRBV28, the J call TRBJ2-1; D is unresolved. Germline lookup yields CDR1 MDHEN and CDR2 SYDVKM. Deletions cut 5 bases from V and 5 bases from J, with 19 bases between. The CDR3 has 16 amino acids. As DNA, the CDR3 is TGTGCCAGCAGTCCTCTGAGGATCCGCTTCGACAATGAGCAGTTCTTC. This codes for CASSPLRIRFDNEQFF.

The count of this clone is one. The junction and the germline gene differ at one end; a read error may be behind it. V and J are TRBV6-6 and TRBJ2-7; 11 nucleotides agree with TRBD2. Germline CDR1 MNHNY, CDR2 SVGAGI (reference sequence). This CDR3 spans 14 amino acids. The CDR3 loop reads CASRLLAGDYDQYF. The CDR3 nucleotides are TGTGCCAGCAGACTACTAGCGGGGGACTACGATCAGTACTTC.

The chain carries TRBV28 and TRBJ1-1, with D tentatively TRBD1 (5 bases). Germline CDR1 and CDR2: MDHEN and SYDVKM. With 5 bases removed from V and 5 bases from J, the gap between germline ends came to 15 bases. CDR3 length: 14 amino acids. The DNA for the CDR3 is TGTGCCAGCAGTCCACGGGGGGTTAGAACTGAAGCTTTCTTT. Translated: CASSPRGVRTEAFF. Together with reference TRBV28 and TRBJ1-1, the CDR3 gives the full variable domain: DVKVTQSSRYLVKRTGEKVFLECVQDMDHENMFWYRQDPGLGLRLIYFSYDVKMKEKGDIPEGYSVSREKKERFSLILESASTNQTSMYLCASSPRGVRTEAFFGQGTRLTVV.

Notes on this clone: Different DNA sequences within this sample yield the same CDR3. This chain uses TRBV4-3 with TRBJ2-3; TRBD2 is a possible D gene (6 bases). CDR3 length: 16 residues. From germline, CDR1 is LGHNA and CDR2 YSLEER. The V end was cut by 0 bases, the J end by 0 bases, with 10 bases between. The CDR3 bases are TGCGCCAGCAGCCAAGATAGCGGTTCTAGCACAGATACGCAGTATTTT. Its translation: CASSQDSGSSTDTQYF.

This chain links TRBV28 with TRBJ1-2, with D possibly being TRBD1 (6 bases). Germline lookup yields CDR1 MDHEN and CDR2 SYDVKM. The length of the CDR3 is 13 residues. The V and J ends lost 7 bases and 8 bases respectively, with 17 bases between them. The CDR3 loop reads CASMQGRGKGYTF. The CDR3 DNA reads as TGTGCCAGCATGCAGGGGAGGGGGAAGGGCTACACCTTC.

J is TRBJ2-2 and V is TRBV18; the D is unclear. The germline CDR1 and CDR2 sequences are KGHSH and LQKENI. Trimming cost V 3 bases and J 5 bases, with 13 bases left between them. This CDR3 has 15 residues. In DNA, the CDR3 is TGTGCCAGCTCACCCTACTCGGCGGTAACCGGGGAGCTGTTTTTT. This codes for CASSPYSAVTGELFF. The full variable domain, completed using reference TRBV18 and TRBJ2-2, is NAGVMQNPRHLVRRRGQEARLRCSPMKGHSHVYWYRQLPEEGLKFMVYLQKENIIDESGMPKERFSAEFPKEGPSILRIQQVVRGDSAAYFCASSPYSAVTGELFFGEGSRLTVL.

The rearrangement uses TRBV6-5 and TRBJ1-6, with 7 bases that match TRBD1. Germline lookup yields CDR1 MNHEY and CDR2 SVGAGI. V lost 4 bases, J lost 10 bases, and 7 bases stayed unmatched. The CDR3 length is 14 residues. CDR3 sequence reads: CASSSQTGRSPLHF. Here the CDR3 DNA reads TGTGCCAGCAGTTCACAGACAGGGCGGTCACCCCTCCACTTT.

The chain combines TRBV7-6 with TRBJ2-7; TRBD2 agrees at 7 bases. The CDR3 is 14 residues long. The germline V gene has CDR1 SGHVS and CDR2 FNYEAQ. J gave up 4 bases and V 4 bases, and 7 bases lay outside the gene matches. The CDR3 bases are TGTGCCAGCAGCTACGGACTAGGCCTATACGAGCAGTACTTC. Protein product: CASSYGLGLYEQYF.

J is TRBJ2-7 and V is TRBV28; 12 bases are a match to TRBD1. V shed 7 bases, J shed 5 bases, and the junction held 9 bases outside the gene matches. The length of the CDR3 is 15 residues. The germline gives CDR1 MDHEN, CDR2 SYDVKM. This CDR3 is CASTRTGTGGHEQYF. DNA for the CDR3: TGTGCCAGCACCCGCACCGGGACAGGGGGCCACGAGCAGTACTTC.

The genes are TRBV14 and TRBJ2-5, with a weak D call TRBD1 (5 bases). CDR3 size: 17 residues. Per germline, CDR1 SGHDN and CDR2 FVKESK. Trimming left V 2 bases short and J 2 bases short, with 18 bases between. This chain's CDR3 is CASSQRGTLTGQETQYF. In DNA form, the CDR3 reads TGTGCCAGCAGCCAAAGGGGAACGCTCACTGGGCAAGAGACCCAGTACTTC.

The chain links TRBV5-5 to TRBJ2-1, with 8 bases identical to TRBD2. The CDR3 is made up of 16 amino acids. In germline, CDR1 is SGHKS, CDR2 YYEKEE (reference sequence). Trimming cost V 1 base and J 6 bases; bases outside gene matches: 9. CDR3 sequence: CASSLSTGRAGNEQFF. CDR3 DNA sequence: TGTGCCAGCAGCTTGAGTACCGGGAGGGCCGGCAATGAGCAGTTCTTC.

This rearrangement joins TRBV7-9 to TRBJ2-1, with D possibly TRBD1 on 5 matching bases. CDR3 length: 15 residues. Trimming took off 4 bases at V and 10 bases at J, with 20 bases between the two ends. Germline V CDR1 and CDR2: SEHNR, FQNEAQ (reference sequence). CDR3 sequence: CASSYYASRAPEQFF. CDR3 nucleotide sequence: TGTGCCAGCAGCTATTACGCGAGCAGGGCCCCGGAGCAGTTCTTC.

V and J are TRBV10-3 and TRBJ1-1, with 9 bases identical to TRBD1. V was clipped by 6 bases and J by 3 bases; unmatched bases: 14. The length of the CDR3 is 17 residues. From germline, CDR1 is ENHRY and CDR2 SYGVKD. As DNA, the CDR3 is TGTGCCATCAGACCAAGACAGGGGGAAAGAGGTGACACTGAAGCTTTCTTT. Translating it yields CAIRPRQGERGDTEAFF.

This clone occurred a few times. DNA of the CDR3: TGTGCCACTCGCCGGGATAATTCACCCCTCCACTTT. It yields the protein CATRRDNSPLHF. The rearrangement links TRBV2 to TRBJ1-6; the D is unclear. CDR1 is SNHLY, CDR2 FYNNEI, per germline. This CDR3 comprises 12 residues. Trimming cost V 10 bases and J 5 bases, with 9 bases left between them.

The V gene is TRBV6-5, the J gene TRBJ1-5, with 7 bases lining up with TRBD1. The CDR3 runs 14 residues. The V and J ends lost 5 bases and 4 bases, in that order; junction bases with no gene match: 5. CDR1 and CDR2 (germline): MNHEY, SVGAGI. The CDR3 spells CASSLQGINQPQHF. The CDR3 DNA sequence: TGTGCCAGCAGTCTACAGGGGATTAATCAGCCCCAGCATTTT.

This clone was detected a few times. The chain recombines TRBV18 with TRBJ1-1, with 7 bases identical to TRBD1. J gave up 5 bases and V 1 base, and 4 bases lay outside the gene matches. There are 14 residues in the CDR3. Germline-derived CDR1 and CDR2 are KGHSH and LQKENI. Here the CDR3 reads CASSPQGAGTEAFF. CDR3 coding DNA: TGTGCCAGCTCACCACAGGGGGCTGGGACTGAAGCTTTCTTT.

This clone was counted a single time. The chain combines TRBV30 with TRBJ2-7, with 7 positions matching TRBD2. The length of the CDR3 is 9 residues. CDR1 and CDR2 (germline): GTSNPN, SVGIG (reference sequence). V dropped 8 bases and J dropped 5; count of bases not matched to a gene: 0. CDR3 protein: CAAGDEQYF. CDR3 in DNA: TGTGCCGCGGGGGACGAGCAGTACTTC.

The V gene is TRBV27, the J gene TRBJ2-6, with D possibly being TRBD2 (5 bases). Germline CDR1 is MNHEY and CDR2 is SMNVEV (reference sequence). V lost 2 bases, J lost 2 bases, and 7 bases lay in between. The CDR3 sequence is 15 residues long. The DNA of the CDR3 is TGTGCCAGCAGTTTAATCGGGGCTGGGGCCAACGTCCTGACTTTC. Protein: CASSLIGAGANVLTF.

The chain joins TRBV28 to TRBJ1-5, with D possibly TRBD1 on 5 matching bases. Germline V lookup: CDR1 MDHEN, CDR2 SYDVKM. V was shortened by 3 bases and J by 2 bases, with 11 bases between the two germline ends. The CDR3 is 15 amino acids. The DNA for the CDR3 is TGTGCCAGCAGTTTGGGGGGAGGGGGCAATCAGCCCCAGCATTTT. This sequence encodes CASSLGGGGNQPQHF.

The chain has TRBV29-1 and TRBJ1-1, with 10 bases identical to TRBD1. Germline lookup yields CDR1 SQVTM and CDR2 ANQGSEA. The CDR3 runs 15 residues. Trimming took 5 bases from V and 7 from J; bases not matched to a gene: 13. The CDR3 sequence is CSVRQGAAGILEAFF. In DNA, the CDR3 is TGCAGCGTTCGACAGGGGGCTGCGGGCATACTTGAAGCTTTCTTT.

This clone was counted between two and nine times. V and J are TRBV7-9 and TRBJ2-3; 8 bases are shared with TRBD2. The CDR3 has 14 residues. The J segment lost 3 bases and the V segment lost 4 bases, leaving 3 bases of the junction unmatched. Germline V lookup: CDR1 SEHNR, CDR2 FQNEAQ (reference sequence). The CDR3 loop reads CASSSGGGTDTQYF. The CDR3 DNA sequence: TGTGCCAGCAGCTCAGGCGGGGGGACAGATACGCAGTATTTT.